A selection of T cell receptor beta chains follows, all from one sample in a study of T cell responses to AZD1222 COVID-19 vaccine. Profiled with immunoSEQ multiplex PCR; TCRdb holds only in-frame clones, not every one. The sample yields 100,000 or so clones, around 87% seen once. This specimen consisted of peripheral blood, obtained on day 0 of AZD1222 vaccination. The receptors were gathered from an adult in good health. The CDR3 runs from the conserved cysteine through the conserved F or W. The order of the fields is D gene, clone size, J gene, V gene, CDR3 DNA, CDR3 protein. D genes are given only for firm matches. Size is stated for part of the rows, as once, few or many counts, or as a class when the clone is expanded.

>TRBD2|few|TRBJ2-3|TRBV11-3
TGTGCCAGCAGCTTAAATGGGGAGGGGACGGCAGATACGCAGTATTTT
CASSLNGEGTADTQYF
>NA|NA|TRBJ1-3|TRBV6-5
TGTGCCAGCAGTTACTCGAGAGGGCTTGACACCATATATTTT
CASSYSRGLDTIYF
>NA|once|TRBJ2-3|TRBV9
TGTGCCAGCAGCGTAATGATTACGCAGTATTTT
CASSVMITQYF
>NA|NA|TRBJ1-1|TRBV5-6
TGTGCCAGCAGCTTGGTGGGCAGGGCGGACACTGAAGCTTTCTTT
CASSLVGRADTEAFF
>NA|NA|TRBJ1-4|TRBV6-2/TRBV6-3
TGTGCCAGCAGTTACGTCGGGAGCGGAGAGGAAAAACTGTTTTTT
CASSYVGSGEEKLFF
>NA|NA|TRBJ2-3|TRBV19
TGTGCCAGTCGCTCTGTGGGAGGTGGGACCGGCCCAGATACGCAGTATTTT
CASRSVGGGTGPDTQYF
>NA|NA|TRBJ1-1|TRBV7-9
TGTGCCAGCAGCCAGTTGAACACTGAAGCTTTCTTT
CASSQLNTEAFF
>NA|NA|TRBJ1-5|TRBV2
TGTGCCAGCAGGATTTATAGCAATCAGCCCCAGCATTTT
CASRIYSNQPQHF
>NA|NA|TRBJ1-5|TRBV5-4
TGTGCCAGCAGCTTGTCGAAGGGTCAGCCCCAGCATTTT
CASSLSKGQPQHF
>NA|once|TRBJ2-5|TRBV7-8
TGTGCCAGCAGCGACCTAGGGGGGCTCGAGACCCAGTACTTC
CASSDLGGLETQYF
>NA|NA|TRBJ2-7|TRBV18
TGTGCCAGCTCACCGAATAGCCAGGGCTCCGAGCAGTACTTC
CASSPNSQGSEQYF
>NA|NA|TRBJ1-2|TRBV4-3
TGCGCCAGCAGCCAAGTTCCCCCGGGGACCGGCTATGGCTACACCTTC
CASSQVPPGTGYGYTF
>NA|NA|TRBJ1-1|TRBV9
TGTGCCAGCAGCGTAGCTAGTGGGGGAATCGTAGGAACTGAAGCTTTCTTT
CASSVASGGIVGTEAFF
>NA|NA|TRBJ2-3|TRBV9
TGTGCCAGCAGCGTAGGCTGGGGGGGCCTGACAGATACGCAGTATTTT
CASSVGWGGLTDTQYF
>NA|NA|TRBJ1-5|TRBV6-6
TGTGCCAGCAGGCTCCCTGGGGGCAATCAGCCCCAGCATTTT
CASRLPGGNQPQHF
>NA|NA|TRBJ1-2|TRBV12-3/TRBV12-4
TGTGCCAGCAGTTTATGGGGCTACACCTTC
CASSLWGYTF
>NA|NA|TRBJ1-5|TRBV18
TGTGCCAGCTCACCGGGAGGGTCTGGCAATCAGCCCCAGCATTTT
CASSPGGSGNQPQHF
>NA|NA|TRBJ1-1|TRBV19
TGTGCCAGTACAGGGTTGGTTCTCACTGAAGCTTTCTTT
CASTGLVLTEAFF
>NA|NA|TRBJ1-1|TRBV7-8
TGTGCCAGCAGCTTGCTAACCAGCCCGGGGCGCAGCACTGAAGCTTTCTTT
CASSLLTSPGRSTEAFF
>NA|NA|TRBJ2-3|TRBV7-2
TGTGCCAGCAGCCGGGACTGGGGGCAGTATTTT
CASSRDWGQYF
>NA|NA|TRBJ2-5|TRBV19
TGTGCCAGTAGGAGGGGGTCGGAAGAGACCCAGTACTTC
CASRRGSEETQYF
>NA|NA|TRBJ1-2|TRBV6-1
TGTGCCAGCAGTGAAGCATTAAAGGGGGTAAAGGCGGGCTACACCTTC
CASSEALKGVKAGYTF
>TRBD1|NA|TRBJ1-3|TRBV5-1
TGCGCCAGCAGCTTGGCCGGGACAGGGTACGGAAACACCATATATTTT
CASSLAGTGYGNTIYF
>NA|NA|TRBJ2-1|TRBV7-3
TGTGCCAGCAGCTTCGCCCACAGGGCCCTATACAATGAGCAGTTCTTC
CASSFAHRALYNEQFF
>NA|NA|TRBJ1-1|TRBV19
TGTGCCAGTGCCGGGACTGTGAACACTGAAGCTTTCTTT
CASAGTVNTEAFF
>NA|NA|TRBJ1-2|TRBV12-5
TGTGCTAGTGGTCTCTCAAGCCTCTATGGCTACACCTTC
CASGLSSLYGYTF
>TRBD1|NA|TRBJ2-2|TRBV11-2
TGTGCCAGCAGCTGGAGGACAGGGGGCACCGGGGAGCTGTTTTTT
CASSWRTGGTGELFF
>TRBD1|NA|TRBJ1-6|TRBV18
TGTGCCAGCTCACCGAGACAGGGTGACAATTCACCCCTCCACTTT
CASSPRQGDNSPLHF
>TRBD1|NA|TRBJ1-4|TRBV19
TGTGCCAGTAGTATGCTGGGACAGGGGAGGGAAAAACTGTTTTTT
CASSMLGQGREKLFF
>TRBD2|NA|TRBJ2-3|TRBV2
TGTGCCAGCACGGCTAGCGGGGGCACAGATACGCAGTATTTT
CASTASGGTDTQYF
>NA|NA|TRBJ1-1|TRBV9
TGTGCCAGCAGCGGACTAGGGCGGGACACTGAAGCTTTCTTT
CASSGLGRDTEAFF
>NA|NA|TRBJ2-5|TRBV7-8
TGTGCCAGCAGCCATTACAGAGTTGAGACCCAGTACTTC
CASSHYRVETQYF
>NA|NA|TRBJ1-1|TRBV28
TGTGCCAGCAGTCCCAAATTAGGGGTAATCACTGAAGCTTTCTTT
CASSPKLGVITEAFF
>NA|NA|TRBJ1-5|TRBV2
TGTGCCAGCAGTGAAGACAGTCAGCCCCAGCATTTT
CASSEDSQPQHF
>NA|NA|TRBJ2-5|TRBV6-5
TGTGCCAGCAGTTACTCCGGCCGGGCCCAAGAGACCCAGTACTTC
CASSYSGRAQETQYF
>NA|few|TRBJ1-2|TRBV28
TGTGCCAGCAGTTTGGGCAGCTATGGCTACACCTTC
CASSLGSYGYTF
>NA|NA|TRBJ2-3|TRBV3-1/TRBV3-2
TGTGCCAGCAGCCTGGGAGGGGGTACGCAGTATTTT
CASSLGGGTQYF
>NA|NA|TRBJ1-5|TRBV19
TGTGCCAGTAGTATCTCAGGGAGGGGGACGAACAATCAGCCCCAGCATTTT
CASSISGRGTNNQPQHF
>NA|NA|TRBJ1-1|TRBV2
TGTGCCAGCAGTGTATTGGGTCGAGGAAACACTGAAGCTTTCTTT
CASSVLGRGNTEAFF
>NA|NA|TRBJ1-6|TRBV7-6
TGTGCCAGCAGCTTGGACACACCTAATTCACCCCTCCACTTT
CASSLDTPNSPLHF
>NA|NA|TRBJ2-3|TRBV15
TGTGCCACCAGCAGAGATCGGGCGGGTGCAGATACGCAGTATTTT
CATSRDRAGADTQYF
>NA|NA|TRBJ2-3|TRBV7-9
TGTGCCAGCAGCAGGGGGGGCGGCGGCTCAGATACGCAGTATTTT
CASSRGGGGSDTQYF
>NA|NA|TRBJ1-3|TRBV19
TGTGCCAGTAGTAATCGGGGAGACTCTGGAAACACCATATATTTT
CASSNRGDSGNTIYF
>TRBD1|NA|TRBJ1-5|TRBV3-1/TRBV3-2
TGTGCCAGCAGCTCGAACCACAGGGGGAGGGGTCCCCAGCATTTT
CASSSNHRGRGPQHF
>NA|NA|TRBJ1-3|TRBV20-1
TGCAGTGCTAGTAAGGGACACCGCTTTGGAAACACCATATATTTT
CSASKGHRFGNTIYF
>TRBD2|NA|TRBJ2-5|TRBV7-3
TGTGCCAGCAGCCAGACTAGCGGGGAGACCCAGTACTTC
CASSQTSGETQYF
>NA|NA|TRBJ2-2|TRBV4-1
TGCGCCAGCAGCCAAGGAAGAGGGAGCAACACCGGGGAGCTGTTTTTT
CASSQGRGSNTGELFF
>NA|NA|TRBJ1-4|TRBV18
TGTGCCAGCTCACAAGGTGACGTGAATGAAAAACTGTTTTTT
CASSQGDVNEKLFF
>NA|few|TRBJ2-1|TRBV5-4
TGTGCCAGCAGCTTGGGGGCCAGGGCGAATGAGCAGTTCTTC
CASSLGARANEQFF
>TRBD1|many|TRBJ1-2|TRBV6-5
TGTGCCAGCAAACCGGCCCTGACAGGGAACTATGGCTACACCTTC
CASKPALTGNYGYTF
>NA|NA|TRBJ1-5|TRBV15
TGTGCCACCAGCAGAACCCGACAGACACCATTCCCCCAGCATTTT
CATSRTRQTPFPQHF
>NA|once|TRBJ2-7|TRBV6-8
TGTGCCAGCAGTTTGGGCAGGCCCTACGAGCAGTACTTC
CASSLGRPYEQYF
>TRBD1|NA|TRBJ1-2|TRBV6-5
TGTGCCAGCAGTTACTCAAGGACAGGCGGGGGGTATGGCTACACCTTC
CASSYSRTGGGYGYTF